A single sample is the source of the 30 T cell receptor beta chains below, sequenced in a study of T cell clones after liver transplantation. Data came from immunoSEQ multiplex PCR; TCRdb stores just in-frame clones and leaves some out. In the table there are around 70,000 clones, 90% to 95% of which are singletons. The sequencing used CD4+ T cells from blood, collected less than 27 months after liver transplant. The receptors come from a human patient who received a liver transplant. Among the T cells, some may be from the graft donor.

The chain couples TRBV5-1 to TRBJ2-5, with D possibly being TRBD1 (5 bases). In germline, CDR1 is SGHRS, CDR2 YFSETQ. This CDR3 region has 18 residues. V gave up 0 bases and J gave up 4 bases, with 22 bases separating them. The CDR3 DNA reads TGCGCCAGCAGCTTGGCCAACATAGGGGTTCCTTCTAGAGAGACCCAGTACTTC. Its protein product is CASSLANIGVPSRETQYF.

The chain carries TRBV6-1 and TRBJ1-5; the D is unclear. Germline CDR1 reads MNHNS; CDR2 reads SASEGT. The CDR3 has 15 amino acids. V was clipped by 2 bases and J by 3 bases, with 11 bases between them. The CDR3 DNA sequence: TGTGCCAGCAGTGAATACGGGCAGTACAATCAGCCCCAGCATTTT. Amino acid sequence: CASSEYGQYNQPQHF.

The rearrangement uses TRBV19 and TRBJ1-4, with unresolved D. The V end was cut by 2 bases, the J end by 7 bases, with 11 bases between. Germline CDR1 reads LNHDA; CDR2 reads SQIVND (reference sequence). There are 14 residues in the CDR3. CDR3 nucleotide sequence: TGTGCCAGTAGTATAACTCCGACCGCTGAAAAACTGTTTTTT. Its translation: CASSITPTAEKLFF.

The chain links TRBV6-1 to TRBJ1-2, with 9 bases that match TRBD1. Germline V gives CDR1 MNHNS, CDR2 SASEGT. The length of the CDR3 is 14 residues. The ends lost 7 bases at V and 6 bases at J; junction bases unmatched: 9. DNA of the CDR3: TGTGCCAGCAACACAGGGGGCGCTGGGAATGGCTACACCTTC. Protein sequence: CASNTGGAGNGYTF.

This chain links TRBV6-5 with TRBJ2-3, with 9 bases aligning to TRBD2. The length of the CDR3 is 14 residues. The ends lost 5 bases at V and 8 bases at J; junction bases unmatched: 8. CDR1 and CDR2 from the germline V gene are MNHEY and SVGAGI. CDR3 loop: CASSPSLTSGTQYF. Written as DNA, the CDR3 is TGTGCCAGCAGTCCTAGCCTGACTAGCGGTACGCAGTATTTT.

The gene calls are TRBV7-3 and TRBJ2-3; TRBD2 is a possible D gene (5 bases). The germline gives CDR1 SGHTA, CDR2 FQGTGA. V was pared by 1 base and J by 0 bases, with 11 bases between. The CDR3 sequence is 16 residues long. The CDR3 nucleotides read TGTGCCAGCAGCTTAAGCGGGTTCTCTAGCACAGATACGCAGTATTTT. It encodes CASSLSGFSSTDTQYF.

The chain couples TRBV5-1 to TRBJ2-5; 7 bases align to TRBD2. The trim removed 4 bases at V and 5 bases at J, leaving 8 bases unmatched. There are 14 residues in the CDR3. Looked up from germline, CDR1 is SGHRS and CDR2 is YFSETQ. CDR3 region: CASSLTSFGETQYF. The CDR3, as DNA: TGCGCCAGCAGCCTGACTAGCTTCGGTGAGACCCAGTACTTC.

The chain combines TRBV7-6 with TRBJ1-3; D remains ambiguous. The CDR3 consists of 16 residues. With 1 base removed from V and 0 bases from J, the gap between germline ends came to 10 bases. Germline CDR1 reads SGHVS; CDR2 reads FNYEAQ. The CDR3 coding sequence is TGTGCCAGCAGCTTAGTAGGCGGATTCTCTGGAAACACCATATATTTT. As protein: CASSLVGGFSGNTIYF.

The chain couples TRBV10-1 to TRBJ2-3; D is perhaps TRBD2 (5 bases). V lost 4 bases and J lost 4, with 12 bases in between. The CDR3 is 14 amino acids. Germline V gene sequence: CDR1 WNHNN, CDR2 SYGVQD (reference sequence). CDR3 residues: CASSAEGRADTQYF. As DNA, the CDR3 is TGCGCCAGCAGTGCAGAGGGAAGGGCAGATACGCAGTATTTT.

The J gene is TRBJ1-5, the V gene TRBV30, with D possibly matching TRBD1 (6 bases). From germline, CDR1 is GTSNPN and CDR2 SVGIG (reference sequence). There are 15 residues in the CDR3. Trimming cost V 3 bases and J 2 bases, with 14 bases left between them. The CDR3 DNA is TGTGCCTGGAGATTAGGGGGGGCCGGCAATCAGCCCCAGCATTTT. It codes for CAWRLGGAGNQPQHF.

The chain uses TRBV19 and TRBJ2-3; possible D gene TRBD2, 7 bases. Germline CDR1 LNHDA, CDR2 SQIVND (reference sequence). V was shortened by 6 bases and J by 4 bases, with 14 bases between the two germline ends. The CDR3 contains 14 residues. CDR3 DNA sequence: TGTGCCAGTAGAAGGGGGGGGAGATCAGATACGCAGTATTTT. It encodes CASRRGGRSDTQYF. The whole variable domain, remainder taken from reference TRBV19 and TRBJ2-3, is DGGITQSPKYLFRKEGQNVTLSCEQNLNHDAMYWYRQDPGQGLRLIYYSQIVNDFQKGDIAEGYSVSREKKESFPLTVTSAQKNPTAFYLCASRRGGRSDTQYFGPGTRLTVL.

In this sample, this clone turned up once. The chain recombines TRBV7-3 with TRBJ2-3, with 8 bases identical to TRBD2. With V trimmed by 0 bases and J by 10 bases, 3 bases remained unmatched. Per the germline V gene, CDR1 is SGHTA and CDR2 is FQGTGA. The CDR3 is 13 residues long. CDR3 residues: CASSLTAGDPQYF. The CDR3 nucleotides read TGTGCCAGCAGCTTAACAGCGGGGGATCCGCAGTATTTT.

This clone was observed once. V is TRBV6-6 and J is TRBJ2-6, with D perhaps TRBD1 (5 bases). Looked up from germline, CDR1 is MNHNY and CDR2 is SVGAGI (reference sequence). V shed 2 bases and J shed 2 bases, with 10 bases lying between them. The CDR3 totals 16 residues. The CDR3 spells CASSYPVGPGANVLTF. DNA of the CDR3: TGTGCCAGCAGTTACCCGGTGGGGCCTGGGGCCAACGTCCTGACTTTC.

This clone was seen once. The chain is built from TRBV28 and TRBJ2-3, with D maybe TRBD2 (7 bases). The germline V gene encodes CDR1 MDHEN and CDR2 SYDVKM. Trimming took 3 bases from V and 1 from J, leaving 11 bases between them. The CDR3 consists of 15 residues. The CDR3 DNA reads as TGTGCCAGCAGTTTTGGGGGGGCGGGCACAGATACGCAGTATTTT. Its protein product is CASSFGGAGTDTQYF.

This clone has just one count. CDR3 sequence (DNA): TGTGCCAGCAGCCCACGGACTAGCTTTCCCGGGGAGCTGTTTTTT. Its protein is CASSPRTSFPGELFF. The V call is TRBV7-2, the J call TRBJ2-2; 8 positions match TRBD2. Trimming took 5 bases from V and 6 from J; bases not matched to a gene: 8. Germline CDR1 reads SGHTA; CDR2 reads FQGNSA. This CDR3 spans 15 amino acids.

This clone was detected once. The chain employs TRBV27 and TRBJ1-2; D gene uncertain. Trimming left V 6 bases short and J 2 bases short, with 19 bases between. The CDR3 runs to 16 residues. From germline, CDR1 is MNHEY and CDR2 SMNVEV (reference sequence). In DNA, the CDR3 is TGTGCCAGCAGACCCCATGGGTCAGGAGTCAACTATGGCTACACCTTC. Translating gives CASRPHGSGVNYGYTF.

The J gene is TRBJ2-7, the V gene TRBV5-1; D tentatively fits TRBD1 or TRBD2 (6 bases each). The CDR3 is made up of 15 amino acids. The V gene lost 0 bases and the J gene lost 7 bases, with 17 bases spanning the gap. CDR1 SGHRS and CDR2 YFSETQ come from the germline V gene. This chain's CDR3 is CASSLGRGPLGEQYF. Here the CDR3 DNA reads TGCGCCAGCAGCTTGGGCCGGGGGCCTCTCGGAGAGCAGTACTTC.

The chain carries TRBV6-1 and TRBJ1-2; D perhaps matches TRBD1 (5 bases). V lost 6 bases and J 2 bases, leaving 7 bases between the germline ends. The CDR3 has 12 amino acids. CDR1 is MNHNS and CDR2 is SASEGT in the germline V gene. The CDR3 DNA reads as TGTGCCAGCAGGGGGGGAAACTATGGCTACACCTTC. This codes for CASRGGNYGYTF.

CDR3 DNA: TGTGCCAGCAAGGCGGGGGGGACAGGGGCCTACGAGCAGTACTTC. It translates to CASKAGGTGAYEQYF. This chain uses TRBV2 with TRBJ2-7; a possible D gene is TRBD1 (10 bases). The CDR3 runs to 15 residues. Trimming stripped 7 bases from V and 2 bases from J, with 18 bases between. CDR1 is SNHLY and CDR2 is FYNNEI in the germline V gene.

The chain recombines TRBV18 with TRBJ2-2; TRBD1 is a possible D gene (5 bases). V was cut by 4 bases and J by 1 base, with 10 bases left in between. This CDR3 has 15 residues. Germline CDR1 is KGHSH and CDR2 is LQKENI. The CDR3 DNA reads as TGTGCCAGCTCACTTCCAGGGCTGAACACCGGGGAGCTGTTTTTT. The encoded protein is CASSLPGLNTGELFF.

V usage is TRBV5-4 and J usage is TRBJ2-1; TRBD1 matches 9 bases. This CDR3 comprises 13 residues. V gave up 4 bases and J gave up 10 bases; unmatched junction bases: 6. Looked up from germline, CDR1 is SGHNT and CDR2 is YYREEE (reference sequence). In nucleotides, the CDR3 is TGTGCCAGCAGCGAAGGACAGGGGAACGAGCAGTTCTTC. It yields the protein CASSEGQGNEQFF. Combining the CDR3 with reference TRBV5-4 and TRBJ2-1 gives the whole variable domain ETGVTQSPTHLIKTRGQQVTLRCSSQSGHNTVSWYQQALGQGPQFIFQYYREEENGRGNFPPRFSGLQFPNYSSELNVNALELDDSALYLCASSEGQGNEQFFGPGTRLTVL.

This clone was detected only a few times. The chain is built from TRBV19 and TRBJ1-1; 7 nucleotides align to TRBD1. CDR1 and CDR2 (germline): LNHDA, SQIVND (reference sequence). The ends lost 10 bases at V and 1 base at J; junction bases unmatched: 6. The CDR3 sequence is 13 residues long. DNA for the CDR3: TGTGCCACCTCGGACAGGCCGAACACTGAAGCTTTCTTT. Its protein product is CATSDRPNTEAFF.

CDR3 in amino acids: CASSPPTSGTIVDEQYF. In DNA, the CDR3 is TGTGCCAGCTCACCACCCACTAGCGGGACAATAGTCGACGAGCAGTACTTC. The rearrangement links TRBV18 to TRBJ2-7; TRBD2 agrees at 10 bases. The ends lost 0 bases at V and 5 bases at J; junction bases unmatched: 10. The germline gives CDR1 KGHSH, CDR2 LQKENI. The length of the CDR3 is 17 residues.

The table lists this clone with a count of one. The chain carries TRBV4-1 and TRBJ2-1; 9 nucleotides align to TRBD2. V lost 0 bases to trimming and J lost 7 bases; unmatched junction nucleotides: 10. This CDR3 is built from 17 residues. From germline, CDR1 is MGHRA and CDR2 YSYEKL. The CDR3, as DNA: TGCGCCAGCAGCCAAGATTGGGGGGTAGCGGGAGTAAATGAGCAGTTCTTC. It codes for CASSQDWGVAGVNEQFF.

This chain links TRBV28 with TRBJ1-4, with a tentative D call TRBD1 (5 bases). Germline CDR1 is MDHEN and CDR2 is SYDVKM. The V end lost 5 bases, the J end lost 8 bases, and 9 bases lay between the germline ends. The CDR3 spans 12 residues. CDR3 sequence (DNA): TGTGCCAGCAGTACGGGGGAAGAAAAACTGTTTTTT. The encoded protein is CASSTGEEKLFF.

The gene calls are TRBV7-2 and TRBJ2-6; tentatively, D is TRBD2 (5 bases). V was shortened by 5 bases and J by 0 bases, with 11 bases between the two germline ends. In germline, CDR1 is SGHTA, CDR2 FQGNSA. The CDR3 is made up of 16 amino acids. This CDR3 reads CASSTNRGSGANVLTF. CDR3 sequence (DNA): TGTGCCAGCAGCACGAACCGGGGCTCTGGGGCCAACGTCCTGACTTTC.

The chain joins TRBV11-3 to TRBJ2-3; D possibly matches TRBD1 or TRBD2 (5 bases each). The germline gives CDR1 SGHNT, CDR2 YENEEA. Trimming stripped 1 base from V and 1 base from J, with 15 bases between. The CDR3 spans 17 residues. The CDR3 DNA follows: TGTGCCAGCAGCTTAGCCCAATGGGGGAGAGGCACAGATACGCAGTATTTT. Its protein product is CASSLAQWGRGTDTQYF. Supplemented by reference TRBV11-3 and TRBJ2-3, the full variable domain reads EAGVVQSPRYKIIEKKQPVAFWCNPISGHNTLYWYLQNLGQGPELLIRYENEEAVDDSQLPKDRFSAERLKGVDSTLKIQPAELGDSAVYLCASSLAQWGRGTDTQYFGPGTRLTVL.

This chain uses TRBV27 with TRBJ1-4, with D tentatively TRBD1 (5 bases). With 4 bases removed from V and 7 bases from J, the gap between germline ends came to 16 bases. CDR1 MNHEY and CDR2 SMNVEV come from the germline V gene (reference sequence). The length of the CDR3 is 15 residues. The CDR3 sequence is CASSSTRVDIEKLFF. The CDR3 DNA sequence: TGTGCCAGCAGTTCCACCAGGGTTGACATTGAAAAACTGTTTTTT. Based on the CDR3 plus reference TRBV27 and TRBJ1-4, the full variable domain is EAQVTQNPRYLITVTGKKLTVTCSQNMNHEYMSWYRQDPGLGLRQIYYSMNVEVTDKGDVPEGYKVSRKEKRNFPLILESPSPNQTSLYFCASSSTRVDIEKLFFGSGTQLSVL.

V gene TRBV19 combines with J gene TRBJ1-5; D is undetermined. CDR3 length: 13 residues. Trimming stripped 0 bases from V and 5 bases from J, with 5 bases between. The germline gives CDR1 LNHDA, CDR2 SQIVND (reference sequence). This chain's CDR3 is CASSIDPDQPQHF. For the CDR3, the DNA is TGTGCCAGTAGTATAGACCCTGATCAGCCCCAGCATTTT.

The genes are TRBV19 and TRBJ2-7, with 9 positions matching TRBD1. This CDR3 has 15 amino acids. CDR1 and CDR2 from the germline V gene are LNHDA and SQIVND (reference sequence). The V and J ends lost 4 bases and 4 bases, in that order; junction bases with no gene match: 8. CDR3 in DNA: TGTGCCAGTAGTACAACCGGGACAGGGATTTACGAGCAGTACTTC. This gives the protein CASSTTGTGIYEQYF. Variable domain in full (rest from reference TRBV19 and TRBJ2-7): DGGITQSPKYLFRKEGQNVTLSCEQNLNHDAMYWYRQDPGQGLRLIYYSQIVNDFQKGDIAEGYSVSREKKESFPLTVTSAQKNPTAFYLCASSTTGTGIYEQYFGPGTRLTVT.